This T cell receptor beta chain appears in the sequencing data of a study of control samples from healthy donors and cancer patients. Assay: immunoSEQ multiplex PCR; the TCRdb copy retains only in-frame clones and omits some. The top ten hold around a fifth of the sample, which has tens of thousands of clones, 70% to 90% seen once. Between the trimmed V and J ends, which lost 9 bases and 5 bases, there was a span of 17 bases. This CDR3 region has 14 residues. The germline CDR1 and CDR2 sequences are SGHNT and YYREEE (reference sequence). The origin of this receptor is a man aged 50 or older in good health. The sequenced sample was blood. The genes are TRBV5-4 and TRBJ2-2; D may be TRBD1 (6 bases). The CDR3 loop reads CATRPGASTGELFF. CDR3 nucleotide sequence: TGTGCCACTCGCCCAGGGGCCTCGACCGGGGAGCTGTTTTTT.